The 3 T cell receptor beta chains in this list originate from one sample, sequenced in a study of cytomegalovirus exposure and HLA in healthy donors. A multiplex PCR was run with 60 Vbeta primers and 13 Jbeta primers. Here immunoSEQ multiplex PCR was the method, and the copy in TCRdb shows in-frame clones only, minus some. This sample has some 150,000 clones; approximately 80% occur once, and the top ten carry about 4.7%. The sequencing sample was made of PBMCs. The receptors come from a male donor in good health and CMV-seronegative.

This clone was seen only once. This chain links TRBV4-2 with TRBJ2-3, with D possibly being TRBD2 (7 bases). Germline V gene data show CDR1 as LGHNA and CDR2 as YNFKEQ. The V and J ends lost 1 base and 2 bases respectively, with 10 bases between them. The CDR3 is made up of 15 amino acids. For the CDR3, the DNA is TGTGCCAGCAGCCAAGGGGGGGGCGCCACAGATACGCAGTATTTT. It is translated as CASSQGGGATDTQYF.

This clone was recorded once. Other DNA sequences of this sample code for an identical CDR3. This chain connects TRBV30 to TRBJ1-5; the match to TRBD1 covers 10 bases. V dropped 3 bases and J dropped 7; count of bases not matched to a gene: 6. The CDR3 consists of 14 residues. Germline lookup yields CDR1 GTSNPN and CDR2 SVGIG (reference sequence). The CDR3 reads CAWSLGQGNQPQHF. CDR3 sequence (DNA): TGTGCCTGGAGCCTGGGACAGGGGAACCAGCCCCAGCATTTT. The full variable domain, its missing parts supplied by reference TRBV30 and TRBJ1-5, is SQTIHQWPATLVQPVGSPLSLECTVEGTSNPNLYWYRQAAGRGLQLLFYSVGIGQISSEVPQNLSASRPQDRQFILSSKKLLLSDSGFYLCAWSLGQGNQPQHFGDGTRLSIL.

This clone was counted only a few times. V is TRBV9 and J is TRBJ2-7, with D possibly TRBD2 on 5 matching bases. The germline V gene has CDR1 SGDLS and CDR2 YYNGEE. The CDR3 is 14 amino acids. Deletions cut 4 bases from V and 1 base from J, with 12 bases between. The chain's CDR3 is CASSSIPGSYEQYF. The CDR3 nucleotides read TGTGCCAGCAGCTCCATACCGGGGTCCTACGAGCAGTACTTC.